This T cell receptor (beta chain) originates from a study of T cell changes during pregnancy in multiple sclerosis. Germline V gene lookup returns CDR1 SNHLY and CDR2 FYNNEI. The CDR3 spans 15 residues. V was cut by 2 bases and J by 4 bases, with 14 bases left in between. A single count supports this clone. Data came from immunoSEQ multiplex PCR; TCRdb stores just in-frame clones and leaves some out. Among about 77,000 clones listed, under 95% were seen once. The TCR originated in a female donor in good health, enrolled as a control in a pregnancy study. The source material was peripheral blood, sampled after pregnancy. The V and J genes are TRBV2 and TRBJ1-2, with a possible D match to TRBD1 (6 bases). This CDR3 is CASSERDISSYGYTF. The CDR3, as DNA: TGTGCCAGCAGTGAAAGGGACATTTCCTCCTATGGCTACACCTTC. The full variable domain, rest sourced from reference TRBV2 and TRBJ1-2, is EPEVTQTPSHQVTQMGQEVILRCVPISNHLYFYWYRQILGQKVEFLVSFYNNEISEKSEIFDDQFSVERPDGSNFTLKIRSTKLEDSAMYFCASSERDISSYGYTFGSGTRLTVV.